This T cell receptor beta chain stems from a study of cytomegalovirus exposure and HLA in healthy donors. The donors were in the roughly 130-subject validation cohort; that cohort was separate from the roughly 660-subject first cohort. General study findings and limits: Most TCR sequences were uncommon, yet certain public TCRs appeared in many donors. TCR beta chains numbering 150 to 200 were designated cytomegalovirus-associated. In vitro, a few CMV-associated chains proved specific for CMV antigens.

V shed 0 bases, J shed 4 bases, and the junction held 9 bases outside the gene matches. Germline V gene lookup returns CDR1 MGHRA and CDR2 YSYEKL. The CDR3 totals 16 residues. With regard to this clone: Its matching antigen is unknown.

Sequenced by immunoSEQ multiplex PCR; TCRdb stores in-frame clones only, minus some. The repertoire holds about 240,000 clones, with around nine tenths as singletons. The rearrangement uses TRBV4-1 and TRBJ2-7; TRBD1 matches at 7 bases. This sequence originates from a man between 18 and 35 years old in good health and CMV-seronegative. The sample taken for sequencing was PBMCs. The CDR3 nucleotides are TGCGCCAGCAGCCAAGATATGGACAGGATGGGGTACGAGCAGTACTTC. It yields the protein CASSQDMDRMGYEQYF.